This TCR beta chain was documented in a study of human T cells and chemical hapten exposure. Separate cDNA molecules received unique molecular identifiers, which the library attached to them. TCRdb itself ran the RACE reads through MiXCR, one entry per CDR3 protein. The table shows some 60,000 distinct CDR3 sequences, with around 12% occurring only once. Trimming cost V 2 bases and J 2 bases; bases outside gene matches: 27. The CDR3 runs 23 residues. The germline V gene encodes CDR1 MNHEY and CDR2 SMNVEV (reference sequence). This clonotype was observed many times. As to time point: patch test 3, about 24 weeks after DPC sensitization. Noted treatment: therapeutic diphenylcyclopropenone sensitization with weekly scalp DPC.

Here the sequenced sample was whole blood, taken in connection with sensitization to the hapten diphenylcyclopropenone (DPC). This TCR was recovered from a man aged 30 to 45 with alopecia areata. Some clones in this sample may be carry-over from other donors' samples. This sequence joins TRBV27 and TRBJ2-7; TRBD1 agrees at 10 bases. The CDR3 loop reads CASSLRWTGGKGWGPPEPYEQYF. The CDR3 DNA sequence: TGTGCCAGCAGTTTACGGTGGACAGGGGGGAAAGGATGGGGACCTCCCGAGCCCTACGAGCAGTACTTC.